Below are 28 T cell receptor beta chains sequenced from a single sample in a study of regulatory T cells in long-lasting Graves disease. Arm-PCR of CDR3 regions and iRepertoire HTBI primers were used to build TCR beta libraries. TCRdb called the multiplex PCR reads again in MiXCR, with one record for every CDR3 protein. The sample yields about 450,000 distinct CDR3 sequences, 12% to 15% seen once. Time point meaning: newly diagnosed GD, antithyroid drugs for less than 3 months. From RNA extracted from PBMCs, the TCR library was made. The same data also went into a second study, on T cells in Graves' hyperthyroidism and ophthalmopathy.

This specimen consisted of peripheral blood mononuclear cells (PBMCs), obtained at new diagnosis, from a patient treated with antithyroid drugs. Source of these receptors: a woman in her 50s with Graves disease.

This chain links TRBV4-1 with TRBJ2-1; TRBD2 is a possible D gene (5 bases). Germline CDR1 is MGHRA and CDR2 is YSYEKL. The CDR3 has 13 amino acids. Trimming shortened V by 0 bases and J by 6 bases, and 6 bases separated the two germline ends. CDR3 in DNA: TGCGCCAGCAGCCAAGATGGAGGCAATGAGCAGTTCTTC. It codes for CASSQDGGNEQFF.

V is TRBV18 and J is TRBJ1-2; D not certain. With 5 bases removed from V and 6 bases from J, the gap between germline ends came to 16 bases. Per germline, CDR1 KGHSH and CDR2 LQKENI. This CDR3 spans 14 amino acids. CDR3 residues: CASSSQRALDGYTF. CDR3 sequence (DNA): TGTGCCAGCTCATCACAGAGGGCTTTAGATGGCTACACCTTC.

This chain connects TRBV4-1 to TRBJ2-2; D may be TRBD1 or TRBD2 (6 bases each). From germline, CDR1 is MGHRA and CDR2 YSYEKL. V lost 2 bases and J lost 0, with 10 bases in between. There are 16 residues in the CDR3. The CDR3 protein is CASSQLGGPNTGELFF. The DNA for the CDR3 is TGCGCCAGCAGCCAATTGGGGGGCCCGAACACCGGGGAGCTGTTTTTT.

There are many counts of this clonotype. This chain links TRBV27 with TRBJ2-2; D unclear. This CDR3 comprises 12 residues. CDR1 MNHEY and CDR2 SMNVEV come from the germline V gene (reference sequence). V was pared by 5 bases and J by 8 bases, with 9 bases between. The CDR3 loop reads CASSPPGGELFF. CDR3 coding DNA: TGTGCCAGCAGTCCCCCAGGAGGGGAGCTGTTTTTT.

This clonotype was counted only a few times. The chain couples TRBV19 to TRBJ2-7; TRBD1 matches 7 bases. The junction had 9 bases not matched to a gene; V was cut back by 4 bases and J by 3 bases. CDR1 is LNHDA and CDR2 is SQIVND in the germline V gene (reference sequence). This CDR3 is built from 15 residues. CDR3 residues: CASSTGTDLFYEQYF. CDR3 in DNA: TGTGCCAGTAGTACCGGGACAGATCTATTCTACGAGCAGTACTTC.

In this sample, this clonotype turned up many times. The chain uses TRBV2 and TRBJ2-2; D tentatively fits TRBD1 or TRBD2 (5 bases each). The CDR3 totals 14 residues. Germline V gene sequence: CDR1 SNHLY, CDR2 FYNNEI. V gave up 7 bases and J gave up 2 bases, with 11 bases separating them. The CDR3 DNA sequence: TGTGCCAGCACCGGGACCACCAACACCGGGGAGCTGTTTTTT. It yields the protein CASTGTTNTGELFF.

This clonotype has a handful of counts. CDR3 coding DNA: TGTGCCAGCAGTGAATGGGAAGAGGGCCCAAGATCTACGCAGTATTTT. It yields the protein CASSEWEEGPRSTQYF. The chain joins TRBV6-1 to TRBJ2-3; D perhaps matches TRBD2 (5 bases). In germline, CDR1 is MNHNS, CDR2 SASEGT. With 2 bases removed from V and 8 bases from J, the gap between germline ends came to 20 bases. This CDR3 has 16 residues.

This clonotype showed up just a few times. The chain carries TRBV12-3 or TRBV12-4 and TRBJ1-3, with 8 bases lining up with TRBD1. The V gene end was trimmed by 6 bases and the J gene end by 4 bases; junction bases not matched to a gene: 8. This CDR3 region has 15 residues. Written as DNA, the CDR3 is TGTGCCAGCAGCACGACAGGGGCAATCGGAAACACCATATATTTT. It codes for CASSTTGAIGNTIYF.

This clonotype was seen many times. In DNA, the CDR3 is TGTGCCAGCAGTTTCCGGAACCTGGCCGGGGAGCTGTTTTTT. Translation: CASSFRNLAGELFF. The chain carries TRBV28 and TRBJ2-2; D gene ambiguous. V shed 3 bases and J shed 6 bases, with 11 bases lying between them. Germline CDR1 MDHEN, CDR2 SYDVKM. The length of the CDR3 is 14 residues.

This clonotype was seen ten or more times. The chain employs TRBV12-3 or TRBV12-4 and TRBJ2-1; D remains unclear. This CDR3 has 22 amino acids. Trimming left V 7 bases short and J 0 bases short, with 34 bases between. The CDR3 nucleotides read TGTGCCAGCACTATCGGGCAGCAACTACCCCTACAACCCCTGACCTCCTACAATGAGCAGTTCTTC. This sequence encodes CASTIGQQLPLQPLTSYNEQFF.

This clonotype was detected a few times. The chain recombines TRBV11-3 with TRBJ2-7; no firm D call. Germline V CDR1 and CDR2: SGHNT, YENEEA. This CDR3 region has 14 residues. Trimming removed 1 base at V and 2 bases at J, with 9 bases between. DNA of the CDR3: TGTGCCAGCAGCTTAGGGCAACCTACCTACGAGCAGTACTTC. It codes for CASSLGQPTYEQYF.

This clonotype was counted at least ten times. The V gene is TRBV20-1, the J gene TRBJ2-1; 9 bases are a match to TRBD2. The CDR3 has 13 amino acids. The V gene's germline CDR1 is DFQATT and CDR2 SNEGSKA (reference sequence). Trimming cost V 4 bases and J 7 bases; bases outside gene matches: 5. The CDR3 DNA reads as TGCAGTGCTAAGGGACTAGCATGGAATGAGCAGTTCTTC. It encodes CSAKGLAWNEQFF.

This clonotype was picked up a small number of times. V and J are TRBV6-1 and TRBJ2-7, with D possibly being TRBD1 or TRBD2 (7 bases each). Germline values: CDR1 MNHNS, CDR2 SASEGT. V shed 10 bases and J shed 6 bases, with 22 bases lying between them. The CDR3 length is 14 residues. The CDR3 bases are TGTGCCACCTCACGCGCCCCAGGGGGGGGCGAGCAGTACTTC. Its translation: CATSRAPGGGEQYF.

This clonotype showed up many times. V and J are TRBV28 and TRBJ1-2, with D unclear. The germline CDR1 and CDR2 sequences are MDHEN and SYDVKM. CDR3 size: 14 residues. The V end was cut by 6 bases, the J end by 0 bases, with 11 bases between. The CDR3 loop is CASRPPRANYGYTF. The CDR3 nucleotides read TGTGCCAGCAGGCCCCCCCGGGCTAACTATGGCTACACCTTC.

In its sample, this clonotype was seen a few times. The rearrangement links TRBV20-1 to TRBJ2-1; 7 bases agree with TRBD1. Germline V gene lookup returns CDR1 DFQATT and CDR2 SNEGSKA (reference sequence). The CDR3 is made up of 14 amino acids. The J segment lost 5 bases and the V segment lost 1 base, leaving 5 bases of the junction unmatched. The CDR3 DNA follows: TGCAGTGCTAGAGGGGACAGAGTAAACAATGAGCAGTTCTTC. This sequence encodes CSARGDRVNNEQFF.

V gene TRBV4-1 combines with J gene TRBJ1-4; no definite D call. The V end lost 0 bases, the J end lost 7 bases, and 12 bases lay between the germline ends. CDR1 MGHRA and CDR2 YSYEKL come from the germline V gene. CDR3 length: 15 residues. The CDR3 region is CASSQDRPGSEKLFF. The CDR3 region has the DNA TGCGCCAGCAGCCAAGATAGGCCGGGGAGTGAAAAACTGTTTTTT.

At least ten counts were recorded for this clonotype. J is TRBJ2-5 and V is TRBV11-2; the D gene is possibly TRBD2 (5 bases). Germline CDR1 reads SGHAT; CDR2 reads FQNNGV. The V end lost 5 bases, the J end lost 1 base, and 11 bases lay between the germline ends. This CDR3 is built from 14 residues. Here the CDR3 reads CASSPRATQETQYF. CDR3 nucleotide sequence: TGTGCCAGCAGCCCGCGGGCAACCCAAGAGACCCAGTACTTC.

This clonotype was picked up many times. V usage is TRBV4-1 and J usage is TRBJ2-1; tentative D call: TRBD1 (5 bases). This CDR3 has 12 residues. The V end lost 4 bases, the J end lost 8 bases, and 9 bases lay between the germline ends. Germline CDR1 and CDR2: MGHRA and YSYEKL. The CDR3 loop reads CASSRTTDEQFF. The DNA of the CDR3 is TGCGCCAGCAGCCGAACGACAGATGAGCAGTTCTTC.

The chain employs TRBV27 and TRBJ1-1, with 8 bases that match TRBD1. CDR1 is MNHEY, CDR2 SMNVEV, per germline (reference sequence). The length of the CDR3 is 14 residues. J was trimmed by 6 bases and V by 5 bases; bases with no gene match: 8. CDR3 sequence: CASSETGGVPEAFF. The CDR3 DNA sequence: TGTGCCAGCAGTGAAACAGGGGGGGTCCCTGAAGCTTTCTTT.

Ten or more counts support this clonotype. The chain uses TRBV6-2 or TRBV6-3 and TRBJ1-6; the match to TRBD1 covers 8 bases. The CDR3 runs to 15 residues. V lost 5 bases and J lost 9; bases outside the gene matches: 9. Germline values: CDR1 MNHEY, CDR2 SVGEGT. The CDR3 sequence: CASSERTGRISPLHF. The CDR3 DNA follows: TGTGCCAGCAGTGAACGGACAGGGCGCATTTCACCCCTCCACTTT.

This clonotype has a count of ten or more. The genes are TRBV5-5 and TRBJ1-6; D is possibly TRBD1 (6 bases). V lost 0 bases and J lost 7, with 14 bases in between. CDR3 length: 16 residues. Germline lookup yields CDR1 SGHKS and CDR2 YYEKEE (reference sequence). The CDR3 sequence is CASSLAGAGYNSPLHF. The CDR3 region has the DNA TGTGCCAGCAGCTTGGCAGGGGCAGGGTACAATTCACCCCTCCACTTT.

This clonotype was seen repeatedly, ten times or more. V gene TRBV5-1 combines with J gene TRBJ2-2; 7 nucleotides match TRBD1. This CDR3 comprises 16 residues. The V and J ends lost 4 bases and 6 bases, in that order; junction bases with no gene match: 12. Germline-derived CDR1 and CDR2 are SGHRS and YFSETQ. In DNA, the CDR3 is TGCGCCAGCAGCGACCCAGAAAACAGGGGACCCGGGGAGCTGTTTTTT. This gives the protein CASSDPENRGPGELFF.

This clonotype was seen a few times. The CDR3, as DNA: TGTGCCACCAGTGACCCGCGGGACAGGGGATCGGGAAACATTCAGTACTTC. Protein sequence: CATSDPRDRGSGNIQYF. The chain employs TRBV24-1 and TRBJ2-4; 10 bases match TRBD1. This CDR3 is 17 amino acids long. Germline-derived CDR1 and CDR2 are KGHDR and SFDVKD. V was pared by 4 bases and J by 6 bases, with 11 bases of the junction left unmatched.

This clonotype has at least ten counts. CDR3 coding DNA: TGTGCCAGCAGCTTACTGGGACAGGGGAACTACGAGCAGTACTTC. This translates into CASSLLGQGNYEQYF. The chain uses TRBV28 and TRBJ2-7; 10 nucleotides match TRBD1. The CDR3 is 15 amino acids. The germline V gene encodes CDR1 MDHEN and CDR2 SYDVKM. The ends lost 6 bases at V and 3 bases at J; junction bases unmatched: 8.

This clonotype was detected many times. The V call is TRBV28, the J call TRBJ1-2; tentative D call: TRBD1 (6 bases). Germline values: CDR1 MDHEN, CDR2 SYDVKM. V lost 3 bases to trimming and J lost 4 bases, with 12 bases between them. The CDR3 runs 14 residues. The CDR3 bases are TGTGCCAGCAGTTTCCATACAGGGACCTATGGCTACACCTTC. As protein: CASSFHTGTYGYTF.

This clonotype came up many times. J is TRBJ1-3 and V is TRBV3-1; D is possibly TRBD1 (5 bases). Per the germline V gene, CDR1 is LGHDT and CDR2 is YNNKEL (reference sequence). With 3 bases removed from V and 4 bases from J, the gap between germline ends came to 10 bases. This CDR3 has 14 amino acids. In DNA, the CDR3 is TGTGCCAGCAGCCACCAGGGTTCAGGAAACACCATATATTTT. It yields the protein CASSHQGSGNTIYF. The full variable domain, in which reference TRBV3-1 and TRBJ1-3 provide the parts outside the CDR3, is DTAVSQTPKYLVTQMGNDKSIKCEQNLGHDTMYWYKQDSKKFLKIMFSYNNKELIINETVPNRFSPKSPDKAHLNLHINSLELGDSAVYFCASSHQGSGNTIYFGEGSWLTVV.

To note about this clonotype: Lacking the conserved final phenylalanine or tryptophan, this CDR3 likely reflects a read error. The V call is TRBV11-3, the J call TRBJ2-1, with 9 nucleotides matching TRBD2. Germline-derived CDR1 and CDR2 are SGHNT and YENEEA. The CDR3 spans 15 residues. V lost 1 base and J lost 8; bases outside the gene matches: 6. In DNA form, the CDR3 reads TGTGCCAGCAGCTTAGGCGGGAGGGCCATAGATGAGCAGTTCTCC. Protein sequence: CASSLGGRAIDEQFS.

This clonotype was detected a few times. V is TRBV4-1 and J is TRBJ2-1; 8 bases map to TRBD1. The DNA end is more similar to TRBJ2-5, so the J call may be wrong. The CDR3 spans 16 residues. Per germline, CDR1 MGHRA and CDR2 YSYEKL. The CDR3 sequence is CASSQTQGERGETQYF. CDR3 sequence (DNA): TGCGCCAGCAGCCAAACACAGGGGGAGAGGGGAGAGACCCAGTACTTC.